Reported below is one TCR beta chain. The entry originates in a study of OX40 agonist ivuxolimab in advanced cancers. The assay was immunoSEQ multiplex PCR, and TCRdb's table has in-frame clones only and misses some. Of 65,000 or so clones in the sample, roughly 80% were seen once. The material was CD4+ or CD8+ T cells sorted from blood, obtained in a trial of the OX40 agonist ivuxolimab. The TCR originated in an adult with an advanced solid tumor such as melanoma, head and neck, liver or kidney cancer.

In nucleotides, the CDR3 is TGTGCCAGCAGCTACAAAACTAGCGGGATCGATGAGCAGTTCTTC. Protein sequence: CASSYKTSGIDEQFF. The chain recombines TRBV7-3 with TRBJ2-1, with 10 bases identical to TRBD2. The CDR3 contains 15 residues. Per germline, CDR1 SGHTA and CDR2 FQGTGA. V gave up 4 bases and J gave up 8 bases; unmatched junction bases: 8.